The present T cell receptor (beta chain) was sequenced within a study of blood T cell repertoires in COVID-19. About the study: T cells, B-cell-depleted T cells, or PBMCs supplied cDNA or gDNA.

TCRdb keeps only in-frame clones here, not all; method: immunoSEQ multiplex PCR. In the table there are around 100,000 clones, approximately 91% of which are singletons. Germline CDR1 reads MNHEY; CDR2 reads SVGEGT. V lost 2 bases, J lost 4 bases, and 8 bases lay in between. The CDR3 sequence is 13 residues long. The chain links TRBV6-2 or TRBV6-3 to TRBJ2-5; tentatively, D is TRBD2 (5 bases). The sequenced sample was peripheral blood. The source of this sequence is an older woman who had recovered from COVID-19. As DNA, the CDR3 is TGTGCCAGCAGTTACGTACGGGGAGAGACCCAGTACTTC. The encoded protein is CASSYVRGETQYF.